The clone carrying this TCR beta chain was recorded once. Its antigen is unknown. The PCR was carried out with 60 Vbeta primers and 13 Jbeta primers. As handled by the study authors: Later analysis identified approximately 80 million unique TCR beta chains, about 10 million shared. Data came from immunoSEQ multiplex PCR; TCRdb stores just in-frame clones and leaves some out. V, J and clone size reflect that table, while D and trimming were determined from the DNA. The table shows approximately 110,000 clones, with approximately 78% occurring only once. These data belong to a study of cytomegalovirus exposure and HLA in healthy donors. Findings of the study overall: It was only CMV serostatus that was available as immune exposure information.

Germline V gives CDR1 MGHRA, CDR2 YSYEKL. The CDR3 is made up of 16 amino acids. Trimming removed 1 base from V and 1 base from J, with 13 bases in between. Input material: PBMCs. This chain uses TRBV4-1 with TRBJ2-5, with D perhaps matching TRBD2 (5 bases). The origin of this receptor is a woman younger than 45 in good health and CMV-seronegative. CDR3 residues: CASSQGPAGLQETQYF. The CDR3, as DNA: TGCGCCAGCAGCCAAGGTCCAGCAGGACTCCAAGAGACCCAGTACTTC.